Each of the 18 T cell receptor beta chains below was sequenced from the same sample in a study of blood T cells in healthy people across ages. It was with a sample-barcoded 5' primer and a J-beta primer mix that a second PCR of roughly 7 to 12 cycles was run. One entry per CDR3 protein, called by TCRdb with MiXCR from the 5' RACE reads. The sample includes almost 1 million distinct CDR3 sequences, just over 50% of them seen just once. Sample: blood. The receptors were sampled from a woman aged 60-75 years in good health.

The chain couples TRBV6-6 to TRBJ1-1, with TRBD1 as a possible D gene (6 bases). CDR1 and CDR2 (germline): MNHNY, SVGAGI (reference sequence). The CDR3 has 14 residues. Trimming took off 2 bases at V and 1 base at J, with 8 bases between the two ends. CDR3 residues: CASSYTGSNTEAFF. The CDR3 DNA is TGTGCCAGCAGTTACACAGGGTCGAACACTGAAGCTTTCTTT.

CDR3: CATTKGKGTDTQYF. CDR3 bases: TGTGCCACCACCAAGGGAAAGGGAACAGATACGCAGTATTTT. This chain links TRBV15 with TRBJ2-3; D is unresolved. V shed 7 bases and J shed 3 bases, with 14 bases lying between them. This CDR3 contains 14 residues. Germline values: CDR1 LNHNV, CDR2 YYDKDF (reference sequence). Full variable domain (outside the CDR3, taken from reference TRBV15 and TRBJ2-3): DAMVIQNPRYQVTQFGKPVTLSCSQTLNHNVMYWYQQKSSQAPKLLFHYYDKDFNNEADTPDNFQSRRPNTSFCFLDIRSPGLGDTAMYLCATTKGKGTDTQYFGPGTRLTVL.

The chain recombines TRBV27 with TRBJ2-5, with 10 bases that match TRBD1. V was clipped by 10 bases and J by 4 bases; unmatched bases: 9. The germline CDR1 and CDR2 sequences are MNHEY and SMNVEV (reference sequence). CDR3 length: 14 amino acids. The CDR3 region is CATSGTGAGETQYF. CDR3 nucleotide sequence: TGTGCCACCTCCGGGACAGGGGCAGGAGAGACCCAGTACTTC.

This clonotype was detected only a few times. V usage is TRBV27 and J usage is TRBJ1-2, with TRBD1 matching over 7 bases. The germline CDR1 and CDR2 sequences are MNHEY and SMNVEV (reference sequence). The CDR3 loop spans 12 amino acids. The V gene end was trimmed by 6 bases and the J gene end by 6 bases; junction bases not matched to a gene: 4. The CDR3 DNA reads as TGTGCCAGCAGCTTAGGGGGCCATGGCTACACCTTC. It codes for CASSLGGHGYTF.

This clonotype came up a few times. The J gene is TRBJ2-7, the V gene TRBV11-2; TRBD1 matches at 9 bases. Germline lookup yields CDR1 SGHAT and CDR2 FQNNGV. The J segment lost 4 bases and the V segment lost 9 bases, leaving 10 bases of the junction unmatched. This CDR3 contains 14 residues. CDR3: CASSRADRGYEQYF. The CDR3 bases are TGTGCCAGTTCCCGGGCGGACAGGGGATACGAGCAGTACTTC.

This rearrangement joins TRBV24-1 to TRBJ2-5, with TRBD1 matching over 9 bases. Per the germline V gene, CDR1 is KGHDR and CDR2 is SFDVKD. J lost 5 bases, V lost 9 bases, and 9 bases had no gene match. The CDR3 loop spans 14 amino acids. The CDR3 spells CATGEQGAHETQYF. The CDR3 nucleotides read TGTGCCACCGGGGAACAGGGGGCCCACGAGACCCAGTACTTC.

CDR3 protein: CAWSVGEVYF. For the CDR3, the DNA is TGTGCCTGGAGCGTCGGGGAGGTGTACTTC. The gene calls are TRBV30 and TRBJ2-7; perhaps TRBD2 as D (6 bases). Germline V gene data show CDR1 as GTSNPN and CDR2 as SVGIG (reference sequence). The CDR3 totals 10 residues. V gave up 3 bases and J gave up 12 bases, with 12 bases separating them.

The chain carries TRBV9 and TRBJ1-6; 9 nucleotides align to TRBD1. The CDR3 spans 13 residues. V dropped 7 bases and J dropped 7; count of bases not matched to a gene: 3. Germline loops: CDR1 SGDLS, CDR2 YYNGEE. CDR3 amino acids: CASRGTGNSPLHF. CDR3 coding DNA: TGTGCCAGCCGCGGGACAGGGAATTCACCCCTCCACTTT.

The rearrangement joins TRBV7-9 to TRBJ1-5; D remains ambiguous. The germline V and J ends were trimmed by 1 base and 9 bases, with 13 bases remaining between them. The CDR3 is 14 amino acids. Per germline, CDR1 SEHNR and CDR2 FQNEAQ (reference sequence). In nucleotides, the CDR3 is TGTGCCAGCAGCTTAGGGTCAGCCAGCGGGCCCCAGCATTTT. Translated, it gives CASSLGSASGPQHF.

The gene calls are TRBV10-3 and TRBJ2-3; D not certain. This CDR3 has 12 residues. The V gene's germline CDR1 is ENHRY and CDR2 SYGVKD. Trimming stripped 8 bases from V and 0 bases from J, with 6 bases between. The CDR3 region is CAIGTSTDTQYF. CDR3 in DNA: TGTGCCATCGGTACTAGCACAGATACGCAGTATTTT.

V usage is TRBV7-9 and J usage is TRBJ2-4; D is undetermined. TRBJ2-5 matches the DNA end more closely, so the J call is doubtful. CDR3 size: 13 residues. From germline, CDR1 is SEHNR and CDR2 FQNEAQ (reference sequence). CDR3 sequence: CASSLLTPETQYF. CDR3 bases: TGTGCCAGCAGCTTACTCACCCCAGAGACCCAGTACTTC.

Turning to this clonotype: A read error may be the cause here, since a much bigger clone is one base away. The rearrangement uses TRBV7-2 and TRBJ2-6; a weak D match, TRBD2 (5 bases). The V gene's germline CDR1 is SGHTA and CDR2 FQGNSA. This CDR3 spans 18 amino acids. V lost 3 bases to trimming and J lost 1 base, with 16 bases between them. CDR3 region: CASSLGGLVASGANVLTF. In DNA form, the CDR3 reads TGTGCCAGCAGCTTGGGCGGACTCGTAGCGTCTGGGGCCAACGTCCTGACTTTC.

The rearrangement links TRBV19 to TRBJ2-1, with 14 bases lining up with TRBD2. The length of the CDR3 is 16 residues. Germline V gene lookup returns CDR1 LNHDA and CDR2 SQIVND (reference sequence). V lost 0 bases and J lost 9; bases outside the gene matches: 4. The CDR3, as DNA: TGTGCCAGTAGTATAGATGCGGGACTAGCGGGGGTTGAGCAGTTCTTC. It is translated as CASSIDAGLAGVEQFF.

The chain recombines TRBV15 with TRBJ2-7, with D possibly TRBD1 on 7 matching bases. V gave up 4 bases and J gave up 2 bases, with 24 bases separating them. In germline, CDR1 is LNHNV, CDR2 YYDKDF (reference sequence). There are 18 residues in the CDR3. CDR3 sequence: CATSKNRGGDLAAYEQYF. The DNA of the CDR3 is TGTGCCACCAGCAAAAACAGGGGCGGGGATCTAGCAGCCTACGAGCAGTACTTC.

This clonotype was counted a few times. This chain joins TRBV18 and TRBJ2-3; D uncertain. Trimming took off 5 bases at V and 2 bases at J, with 14 bases between the two ends. The CDR3 spans 15 residues. Germline lookup yields CDR1 KGHSH and CDR2 LQKENI. For the CDR3, the DNA is TGTGCCAGCTCAAACCGAAGGAGCCACACAGATACGCAGTATTTT. Translated: CASSNRRSHTDTQYF.

The chain links TRBV6-5 to TRBJ2-7, with TRBD2 matching over 12 bases. The junction had 4 bases not matched to a gene; V was cut back by 7 bases and J by 0 bases. CDR3 length: 15 residues. Germline CDR1 reads MNHEY; CDR2 reads SVGAGI. The CDR3 nucleotides read TGTGCCAGCACTACTAGCGGGAGGTTCTCCTACGAGCAGTACTTC. Protein product: CASTTSGRFSYEQYF.

This clonotype was observed many times. The chain has TRBV7-2 and TRBJ2-5, with D hard to call. The germline gives CDR1 SGHTA, CDR2 FQGNSA. The CDR3 sequence is 14 residues long. V was clipped by 3 bases and J by 2 bases, with 10 bases between them. CDR3 sequence (DNA): TGTGCCAGCAGCTTTTTCGGACGGCAAGAGACCCAGTACTTC. It encodes CASSFFGRQETQYF.

This clonotype was observed a few times. This rearrangement joins TRBV4-1 to TRBJ1-4; a weak D match, TRBD1 (5 bases). The V end lost 3 bases, the J end lost 13 bases, and 15 bases lay between the germline ends. The CDR3 runs 13 residues. The germline V gene has CDR1 MGHRA and CDR2 YSYEKL. Here the CDR3 reads CASSHGEGGGLFF. The CDR3 DNA reads as TGCGCCAGCAGCCATGGGGAAGGTGGGGGACTGTTTTTT.